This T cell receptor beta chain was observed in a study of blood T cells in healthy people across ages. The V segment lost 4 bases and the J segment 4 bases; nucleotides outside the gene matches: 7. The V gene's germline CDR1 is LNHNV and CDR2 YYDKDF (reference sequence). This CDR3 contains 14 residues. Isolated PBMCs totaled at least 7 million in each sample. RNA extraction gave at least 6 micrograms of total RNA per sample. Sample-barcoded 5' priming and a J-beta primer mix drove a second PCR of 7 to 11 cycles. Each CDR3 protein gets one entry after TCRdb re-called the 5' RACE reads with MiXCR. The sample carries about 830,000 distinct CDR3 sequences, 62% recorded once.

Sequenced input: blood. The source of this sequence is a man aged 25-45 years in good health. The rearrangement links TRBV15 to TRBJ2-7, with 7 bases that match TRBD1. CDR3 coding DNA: TGTGCCACCAGCAAGCCGGGACAGATTTACGAGCAGTACTTC. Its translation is CATSKPGQIYEQYF.